The T cell receptor beta chain described here comes from a study of response to subunit inactivated influenza vaccine. Whole-study results and caveats: The authors proposed limited new T cell recruitment per seasonal influenza vaccination.

A word on this clonotype: The antigen is not known.

After removal of 4 bases from V and 2 bases from J, the junction contained 7 bases not matched to a gene. The CDR3 has 17 amino acids. Germline CDR1 is SGHRS and CDR2 is YFSETQ. TCRdb re-called the RT-PCR reads with MiXCR, one entry per CDR3 protein. The sample has some 800,000 distinct CDR3 sequences, 21% seen once. The V gene is TRBV5-1, the J gene TRBJ2-3; 13 bases are shared with TRBD2. The sequence came from a man between 50 and 59 years old who received an inactivated influenza vaccine. The material was PBMCs from blood, obtained 5 to 6 days after vaccination. The CDR3 region has the DNA TGCGCCAGCAGCGCCGGACTAGCGGGGGCCTCCACAGATACGCAGTATTTT. Protein sequence: CASSAGLAGASTDTQYF.